This T cell receptor beta chain was sequenced for a study of blood T cells in healthy people across ages. Regarding the study as a whole: Higher diversity, along with more naive CD4+ cells, distinguished long-lived donors from aged donors.

The CDR3 runs 15 residues. V lost 2 bases and J 3 bases, leaving 17 bases between the germline ends. From germline, CDR1 is DFQATT and CDR2 SNEGSKA (reference sequence). As regards this clonotype: Its specificity is not known.

Per-sample yields of isolated PBMCs were at least 6 million. For the second PCR, which ran for about 7 to 11 cycles, a sample-barcoded 5' primer and a J-beta primer mix were used. In TCRdb, the 5' RACE reads were re-called with MiXCR into one record per CDR3 protein. The sample lists about 1.4 million distinct CDR3 sequences, approximately 59% occurring once. Sequenced input: blood. The origin of this receptor is a man aged 18 to 29 in good health. This chain links TRBV20-1 with TRBJ2-7; D is perhaps TRBD2 (5 bases). CDR3 protein: CSARRPASFGYEQYF. The CDR3 DNA reads TGCAGTGCTAGACGCCCGGCTAGCTTTGGCTACGAGCAGTACTTC.